These T cell receptor beta chains were read from a single sample in a study of T-cell reconstitution after alpha-beta-depleted transplantation in children. TCRdb re-called the PCR reads with MiXCR, one entry per CDR3 protein. Here the sample spans hundreds of thousands of distinct CDR3 sequences, roughly 10% being singletons. Sequenced here: PBMCs from the stem cell graft donor, sampled from the stem cell graft. The receptors here all came from a human donor who donated a stem cell graft to a child with acute lymphoblastic leukemia. CDR3s include the opening cysteine and the closing phenylalanine or tryptophan. The D gene is left open where the match is weak. Size tells how often a clone was seen (once, few, many) or the class of an expanded clone, and some rows leave it out.

J gene,V gene,D gene,clone size,CDR3 protein,CDR3 DNA
TRBJ1-1,TRBV5-6,-,many,CASTDVTGITEAFF,TGTGCCAGCACCGACGTTACAGGGATAACTGAAGCTTTCTTT
TRBJ1-1,TRBV5-1,-,many,CASSLQMGLNTEAFF,TGCGCCAGCAGCTTACAAATGGGATTGAACACTGAAGCTTTCTTT
TRBJ2-3,TRBV5-1,TRBD2,few,CASSPGLAGGHHDF,TGCGCCAGCAGCCCCGGACTAGCGGGGGGGCATCACGATTTT
TRBJ1-2,TRBV6-5,-,few,CASSYSKASRFQPYGYTF,TGTGCCAGCAGTTACTCGAAGGCCAGCAGATTTCAACCTTATGGCTACACCTTC
TRBJ2-7,TRBV4-3,-,few,CASSLSRGSYEQYF,TGCGCCAGCAGCCTCAGTCGTGGATCCTACGAGCAGTACTTC
TRBJ2-1,TRBV20-1,TRBD2,-,CSAMGLAGGLENEQFF,TGCAGTGCTATGGGACTAGCGGGGGGGCTTGAAAATGAGCAGTTCTTC
TRBJ2-7,TRBV4-3,-,-,CASSHWAEQGYEQYF,TGCGCCAGCAGCCACTGGGCGGAACAGGGCTACGAGCAGTACTTC
TRBJ2-5,TRBV7-2,TRBD2,-,CASSLALAGARQETQYF,TGTGCCAGCAGCTTAGCTCTAGCGGGGGCCCGACAAGAGACCCAGTACTTC
TRBJ1-1,TRBV5-5,-,many,CASSPDGGVPEAFF,TGTGCCAGCAGCCCGGATGGGGGTGTTCCTGAAGCTTTCTTT
TRBJ2-1,TRBV7-6,TRBD2,many,CASSLKSPGLAGEYNEQFF,TGTGCCAGCAGCTTAAAATCCCCGGGACTAGCGGGGGAATACAATGAGCAGTTCTTC
TRBJ1-6,TRBV4-3,-,-,CASSPSVPGGDSPLHF,TGCGCCAGCAGCCCCTCGGTGCCGGGGGGGGATTCACCCCTCCACTTT
TRBJ2-7,TRBV6-5,TRBD2,few,CASSYQPGLAGGPYEQYF,TGTGCCAGCAGTTACCAACCGGGACTAGCGGGGGGGCCCTACGAGCAGTACTTC
TRBJ2-7,TRBV3-1,TRBD1,few,CASSQGGTVYEQYF,TGTGCCAGCAGCCAAGGAGGGACAGTTTACGAGCAGTACTTC
TRBJ1-1,TRBV14,-,many,CASSPLGTSFNTEAFF,TGTGCCAGCAGCCCACTCGGCACCTCGTTCAACACTGAAGCTTTCTTT
TRBJ2-7,TRBV27,TRBD2,few,CASSLAQGLAGLNEQYF,TGTGCCAGCAGTTTAGCACAAGGACTAGCGGGGTTGAACGAGCAGTACTTC
TRBJ1-1,TRBV29-1,-,-,CSGGGGDLTEAFF,TGCAGTGGGGGCGGGGGGGACTTGACTGAAGCTTTCTTT
TRBJ1-1,TRBV5-1,-,many,CASSLNDYTEAFF,TGCGCCAGCAGCCTTAATGACTACACTGAAGCTTTCTTT
TRBJ1-2,TRBV7-2,-,-,CASSLASGNYGYTF,TGTGCCAGCAGCTTAGCATCCGGGAACTATGGCTACACCTTC